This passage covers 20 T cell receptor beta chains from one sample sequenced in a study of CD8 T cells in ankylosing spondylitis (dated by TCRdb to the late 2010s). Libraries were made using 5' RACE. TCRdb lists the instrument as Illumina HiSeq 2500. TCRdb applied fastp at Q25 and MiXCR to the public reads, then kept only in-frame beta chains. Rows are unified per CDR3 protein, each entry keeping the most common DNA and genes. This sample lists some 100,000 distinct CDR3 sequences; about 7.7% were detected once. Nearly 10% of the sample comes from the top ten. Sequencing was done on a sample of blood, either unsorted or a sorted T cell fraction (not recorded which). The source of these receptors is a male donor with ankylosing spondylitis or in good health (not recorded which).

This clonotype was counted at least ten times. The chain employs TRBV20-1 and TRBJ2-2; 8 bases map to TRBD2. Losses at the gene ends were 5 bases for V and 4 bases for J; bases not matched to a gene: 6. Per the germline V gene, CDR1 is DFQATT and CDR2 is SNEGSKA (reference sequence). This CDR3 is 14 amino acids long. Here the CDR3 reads CSAHGRASTGELFF. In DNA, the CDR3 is TGCAGTGCTCACGGGAGGGCCAGCACCGGGGAGCTGTTTTTT.

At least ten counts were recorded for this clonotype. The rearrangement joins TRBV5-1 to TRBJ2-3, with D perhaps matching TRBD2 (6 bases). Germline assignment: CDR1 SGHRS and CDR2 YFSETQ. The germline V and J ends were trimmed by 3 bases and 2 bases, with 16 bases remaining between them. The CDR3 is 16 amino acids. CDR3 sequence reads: CASSSGLPILTDTQYF. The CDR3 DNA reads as TGCGCCAGCAGCTCGGGACTTCCGATCCTCACAGATACGCAGTATTTT.

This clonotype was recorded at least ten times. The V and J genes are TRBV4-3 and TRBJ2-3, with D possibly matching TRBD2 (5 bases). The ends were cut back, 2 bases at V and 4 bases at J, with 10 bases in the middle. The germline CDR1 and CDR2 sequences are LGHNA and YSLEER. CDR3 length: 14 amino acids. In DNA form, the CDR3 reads TGCGCCAGCAGCCAAAGGAGCGGATCAGATACGCAGTATTTT. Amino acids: CASSQRSGSDTQYF.

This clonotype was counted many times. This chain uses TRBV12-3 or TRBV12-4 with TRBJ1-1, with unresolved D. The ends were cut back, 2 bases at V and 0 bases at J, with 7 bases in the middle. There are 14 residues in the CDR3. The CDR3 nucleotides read TGTGCCAGCAGTTTATTTGGCCTGAACACTGAAGCTTTCTTT. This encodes CASSLFGLNTEAFF.

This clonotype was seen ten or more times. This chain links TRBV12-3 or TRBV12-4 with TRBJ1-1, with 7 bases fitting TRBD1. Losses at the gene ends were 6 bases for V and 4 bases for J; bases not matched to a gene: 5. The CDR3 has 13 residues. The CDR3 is CASSRQGGTEAFF. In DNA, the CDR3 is TGTGCCAGCAGCAGACAGGGTGGCACTGAAGCTTTCTTT.

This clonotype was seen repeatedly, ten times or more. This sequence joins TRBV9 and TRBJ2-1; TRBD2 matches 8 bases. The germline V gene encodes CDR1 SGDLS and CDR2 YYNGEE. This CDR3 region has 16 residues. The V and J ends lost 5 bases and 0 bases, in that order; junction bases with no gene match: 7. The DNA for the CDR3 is TGTGCCAGCAGAGGCAAAGCGGGAGACTCCTACAATGAGCAGTTCTTC. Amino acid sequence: CASRGKAGDSYNEQFF.

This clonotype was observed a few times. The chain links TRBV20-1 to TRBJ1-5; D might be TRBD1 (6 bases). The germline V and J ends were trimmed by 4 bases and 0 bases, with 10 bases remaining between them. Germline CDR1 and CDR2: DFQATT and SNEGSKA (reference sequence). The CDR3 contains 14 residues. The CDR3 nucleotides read TGCAGTGCTATGGGGACACTTAGCAATCAGCCCCAGCATTTT. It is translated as CSAMGTLSNQPQHF.

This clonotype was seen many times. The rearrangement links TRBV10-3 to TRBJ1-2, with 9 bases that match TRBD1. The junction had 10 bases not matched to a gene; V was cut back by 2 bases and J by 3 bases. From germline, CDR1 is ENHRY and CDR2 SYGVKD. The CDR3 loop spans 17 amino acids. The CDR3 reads CAISEPAGGQGHYGYTF. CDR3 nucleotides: TGTGCCATCAGTGAGCCGGCGGGGGGACAGGGACACTATGGCTACACCTTC.

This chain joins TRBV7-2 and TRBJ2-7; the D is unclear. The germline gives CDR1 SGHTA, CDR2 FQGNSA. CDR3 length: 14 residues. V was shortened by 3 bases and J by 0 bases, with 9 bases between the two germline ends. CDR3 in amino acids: CASSLSVSSYEQYF. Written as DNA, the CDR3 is TGTGCCAGCAGCTTGAGCGTGAGCTCCTACGAGCAGTACTTC.

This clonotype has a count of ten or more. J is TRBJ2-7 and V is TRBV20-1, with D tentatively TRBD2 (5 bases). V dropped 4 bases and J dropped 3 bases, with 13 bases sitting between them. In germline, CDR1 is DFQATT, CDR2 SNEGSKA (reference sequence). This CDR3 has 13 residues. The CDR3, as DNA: TGCAGTGCTACCCATGAGGGCAGCTACGAGCAGTACTTC. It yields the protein CSATHEGSYEQYF.

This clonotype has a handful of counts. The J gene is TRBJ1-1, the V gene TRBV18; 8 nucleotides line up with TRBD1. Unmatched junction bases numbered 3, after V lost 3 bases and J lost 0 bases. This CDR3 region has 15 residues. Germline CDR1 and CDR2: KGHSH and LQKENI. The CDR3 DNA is TGTGCCAGCTCACCGCGACAGGGGATGAACACTGAAGCTTTCTTT. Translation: CASSPRQGMNTEAFF.

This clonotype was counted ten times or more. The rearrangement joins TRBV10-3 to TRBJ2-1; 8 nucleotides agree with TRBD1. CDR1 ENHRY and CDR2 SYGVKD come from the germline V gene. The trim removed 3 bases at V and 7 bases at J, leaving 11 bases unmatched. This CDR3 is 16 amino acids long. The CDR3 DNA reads TGTGCCATCAGTGACCTAACCCGGACAGGGTCAAATGAGCAGTTCTTC. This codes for CAISDLTRTGSNEQFF.

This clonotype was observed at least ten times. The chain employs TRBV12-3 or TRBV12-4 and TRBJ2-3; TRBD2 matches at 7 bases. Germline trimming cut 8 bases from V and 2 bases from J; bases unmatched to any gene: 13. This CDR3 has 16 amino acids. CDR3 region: CASGPAASGVTDTQYF. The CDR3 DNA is TGTGCCAGCGGGCCCGCGGCTAGCGGCGTCACAGATACGCAGTATTTT.

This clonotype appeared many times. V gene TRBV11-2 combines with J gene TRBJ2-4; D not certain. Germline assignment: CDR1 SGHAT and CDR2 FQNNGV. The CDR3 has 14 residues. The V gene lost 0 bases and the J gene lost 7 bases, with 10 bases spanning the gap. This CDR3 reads CASSLEHVLNIQYF. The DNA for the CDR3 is TGTGCCAGCAGCTTAGAGCACGTGTTGAACATTCAGTACTTC.

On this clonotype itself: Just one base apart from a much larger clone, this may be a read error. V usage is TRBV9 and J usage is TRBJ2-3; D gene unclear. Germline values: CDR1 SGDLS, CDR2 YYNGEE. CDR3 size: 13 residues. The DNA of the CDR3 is TGTGCCAGCGGCGTAATTTCTGGGGATACGCAGTATTTT. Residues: CASGVISGDTQYF.

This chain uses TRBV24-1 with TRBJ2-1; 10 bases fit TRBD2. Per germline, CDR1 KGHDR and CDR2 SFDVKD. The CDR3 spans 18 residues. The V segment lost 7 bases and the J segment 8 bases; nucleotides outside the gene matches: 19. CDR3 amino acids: CATRRSGRAGEKGDEQFF. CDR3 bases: TGTGCCACCAGGCGGAGCGGGAGGGCCGGGGAAAAAGGCGATGAGCAGTTCTTC.

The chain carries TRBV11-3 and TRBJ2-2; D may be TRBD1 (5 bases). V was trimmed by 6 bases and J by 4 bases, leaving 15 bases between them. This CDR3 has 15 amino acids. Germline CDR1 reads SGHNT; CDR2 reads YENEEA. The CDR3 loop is CASSPGRERTGELFF. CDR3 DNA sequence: TGTGCCAGCAGTCCGGGCAGGGAACGCACCGGGGAGCTGTTTTTT. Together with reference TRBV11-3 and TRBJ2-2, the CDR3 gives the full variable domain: EAGVVQSPRYKIIEKKQPVAFWCNPISGHNTLYWYLQNLGQGPELLIRYENEEAVDDSQLPKDRFSAERLKGVDSTLKIQPAELGDSAVYLCASSPGRERTGELFFGEGSRLTVL.

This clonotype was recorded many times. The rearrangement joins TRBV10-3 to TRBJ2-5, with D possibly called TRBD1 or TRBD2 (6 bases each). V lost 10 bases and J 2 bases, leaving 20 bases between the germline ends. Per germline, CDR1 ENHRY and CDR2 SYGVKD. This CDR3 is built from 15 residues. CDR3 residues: CASQDEGGNQETQYF. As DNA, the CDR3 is TGTGCCAGCCAGGACGAGGGGGGAAATCAAGAGACCCAGTACTTC.

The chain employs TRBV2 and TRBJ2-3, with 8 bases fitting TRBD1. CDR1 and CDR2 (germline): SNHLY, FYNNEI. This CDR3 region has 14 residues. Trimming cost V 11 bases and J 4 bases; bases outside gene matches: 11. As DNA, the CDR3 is TGTGCCGCGTCCGGGACAGGTTCACCAGATACGCAGTATTTT. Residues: CAASGTGSPDTQYF. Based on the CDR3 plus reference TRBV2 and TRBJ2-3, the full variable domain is EPEVTQTPSHQVTQMGQEVILRCVPISNHLYFYWYRQILGQKVEFLVSFYNNEISEKSEIFDDQFSVERPDGSNFTLKIRSTKLEDSAMYFCAASGTGSPDTQYFGPGTRLTVL.

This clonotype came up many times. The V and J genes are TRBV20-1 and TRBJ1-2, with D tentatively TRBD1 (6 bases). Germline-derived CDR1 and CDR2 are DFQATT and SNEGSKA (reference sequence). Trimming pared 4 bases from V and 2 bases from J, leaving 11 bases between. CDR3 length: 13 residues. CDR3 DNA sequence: TGCAGTGCTAAACAGGGTTCAAACTATGGCTACACCTTC. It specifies CSAKQGSNYGYTF.